A selection of T cell receptor beta chains follows, all from one sample in a study of blood T cells in healthy people across ages. TCRdb redid the calling of the 5' RACE reads with MiXCR, one entry per CDR3 protein. This table has approximately 700,000 distinct CDR3 sequences, approximately 31% appearing once. Sequenced input: blood. These receptors originate from a woman older than 75 in good health. Each CDR3 is given with its conserved first and last residue. The order of the fields is CDR3 DNA, CDR3 protein, V gene, J gene, clone size, D gene. The D gene is left open where the match is weak. Only part of the rows carry a size: once, few, many, or a class if the clone is expanded.

CDR3nt: TGCGCCAGCCGCTTTTCACACCCCGAGATCTACGAGCAGTACTTC
CDR3aa: CASRFSHPEIYEQYF
v_gene: TRBV5-1
j_gene: TRBJ2-7
abundance: .
d_gene: .

CDR3nt: TGTGCCAGCAGCCCCCCGGGGGGGACCCAGTACTTC
CDR3aa: CASSPPGGTQYF
v_gene: TRBV5-6
j_gene: TRBJ2-5
abundance: many
d_gene: TRBD2

CDR3nt: TGTGCCAGCAGCGTAGAGCTGTTATCACCCCTCCACTTT
CDR3aa: CASSVELLSPLHF
v_gene: TRBV9
j_gene: TRBJ1-6
abundance: few
d_gene: .

CDR3nt: TGCAGCGTTGACGGGGGGGGCACAGATACGCAGTATTTT
CDR3aa: CSVDGGGTDTQYF
v_gene: TRBV29-1
j_gene: TRBJ2-3
abundance: many
d_gene: TRBD2

CDR3nt: TGTGCCAGTAGCTTCGACAGGCGGGCTTCCTACGAGCAGTACTTC
CDR3aa: CASSFDRRASYEQYF
v_gene: TRBV7-2
j_gene: TRBJ2-7
abundance: .
d_gene: .

CDR3nt: TGTGCCAGCATGATCCGGTTCTTC
CDR3aa: CASMIRFF
v_gene: TRBV27
j_gene: TRBJ2-1
abundance: few
d_gene: .

CDR3nt: TGCGCCAGCAGCCAGGGGGCGCGTGACCACGAGCAGTACTTC
CDR3aa: CASSQGARDHEQYF
v_gene: TRBV5-1
j_gene: TRBJ2-7
abundance: many
d_gene: TRBD1

CDR3nt: TGTGCCAGCAGTCCGACAGGGGCGCCCAACTATGGCTACACCTTC
CDR3aa: CASSPTGAPNYGYTF
v_gene: TRBV6-5
j_gene: TRBJ1-2
abundance: few
d_gene: TRBD1

CDR3nt: TGTGCCAGCAGTTTATTACAGTGGCCGGATACGCAGTATTTT
CDR3aa: CASSLLQWPDTQYF
v_gene: TRBV27
j_gene: TRBJ2-3
abundance: many
d_gene: .

CDR3nt: TGTGCCAGCAGCGCCGAGTATTACAATGAGCAGTTCTTC
CDR3aa: CASSAEYYNEQFF
v_gene: TRBV7-3
j_gene: TRBJ2-1
abundance: many
d_gene: .

CDR3nt: TGTGCCAGCAGGGGACAGGGAAGGAGCACCGGGGAGCTGTTTTTT
CDR3aa: CASRGQGRSTGELFF
v_gene: TRBV6-1
j_gene: TRBJ2-2
abundance: .
d_gene: TRBD1

CDR3nt: TGTGCCAGCAGCGTCCTCGGGGCTAGCGGACTCCCTGGACTCCAGGAGCAGTTCTTC
CDR3aa: CASSVLGASGLPGLQEQFF
v_gene: TRBV5-6
j_gene: TRBJ2-1
abundance: .
d_gene: TRBD2

CDR3nt: TGTGCCAGCAGCGTAGGACCCTTAGCTGGAGCTTTCTTT
CDR3aa: CASSVGPLAGAFF
v_gene: TRBV9
j_gene: TRBJ1-1
abundance: few
d_gene: .

CDR3nt: TGTGCCAGCAGGGGACAGGAGAATTCACCCCTCCACTTT
CDR3aa: CASRGQENSPLHF
v_gene: TRBV12-3/TRBV12-4
j_gene: TRBJ1-6
abundance: .
d_gene: TRBD1

CDR3nt: TGCGCCAGCAGCTTGGTAACTTCGGCCGCGCTGGGGGGCTACACCTTC
CDR3aa: CASSLVTSAALGGYTF
v_gene: TRBV5-1
j_gene: TRBJ1-2
abundance: many
d_gene: .

CDR3nt: TGTGCCAGCAGCTTTACCGGGACAGCTATCTACGAGCAGTACTTC
CDR3aa: CASSFTGTAIYEQYF
v_gene: TRBV5-6
j_gene: TRBJ2-7
abundance: .
d_gene: TRBD1

CDR3nt: TGTGCCAGCAGGGGCAGGGAGGGAGAGACCCAGTACTTC
CDR3aa: CASRGREGETQYF
v_gene: TRBV2
j_gene: TRBJ2-5
abundance: .
d_gene: TRBD2

CDR3nt: TGCAGTGCTAGAGAAGGGATAGGGCAAGAGACCCAGTACTTC
CDR3aa: CSAREGIGQETQYF
v_gene: TRBV20-1
j_gene: TRBJ2-5
abundance: many
d_gene: .

CDR3nt: TGTGCCAGCAGCTCCCTGGGAGCGACAGATACGCAGTATTTT
CDR3aa: CASSSLGATDTQYF
v_gene: TRBV7-3
j_gene: TRBJ2-3
abundance: many
d_gene: .

CDR3nt: TGCAGTGCTGAGCTAGCGGGGGGAAGGTCCAATGAGCAGTACTTC
CDR3aa: CSAELAGGRSNEQYF
v_gene: TRBV20-1
j_gene: TRBJ2-5
abundance: .
d_gene: TRBD2